This passage covers 8 T cell receptor beta chains from one sample sequenced in a study of vaccination effects on CD4 cells after COVID-19. The authors isolated CD4+ T cells after roughly eleven days of culture. The infection with SARS-CoV-2 (confirmed by PCR) occurred in this person between March and December 2020. Each participant received a vaccine that was either BNT162b2 or mRNA-1273, given as two doses. Assay used: immunoSEQ multiplex PCR; TCRdb lists only in-frame clones, some missing. The table has around 44,000 clones, over 65% seen once. These receptors' antigens are unknown. The input for sequencing was CD4+ T cells from PBMCs cultured without peptide, taken after COVID-19 vaccination. The receptors stem from a human donor who had a prior SARS-CoV-2 infection.

This clone was picked up one time. A read error may produce the germline difference seen at one junction end. This sequence joins TRBV7-7 and TRBJ2-1; D tentatively reads TRBD1 or TRBD2 (5 bases each). The CDR3 totals 14 residues. Germline V gene data show CDR1 as SSHAT and CDR2 as FNYEAQ (reference sequence). The CDR3 DNA reads as TGTGCTAGCAGCTTAGGTGGGGGTTCGACAGAGCAGTTCTTC. Protein sequence: CASSLGGGSTEQFF.

CDR3 nucleotide sequence: TGTGCCAGCAGCCACCTGTCAGCGGGAGCCAAAAACATTCAGTACTTC. This sequence encodes CASSHLSAGAKNIQYF. The J gene is TRBJ2-4, the V gene TRBV11-2; the D gene is possibly TRBD2 (6 bases). V lost 5 bases to trimming and J lost 0 bases, with 14 bases between them. Germline CDR1 reads SGHAT; CDR2 reads FQNNGV. The CDR3 is 16 residues long.

The genes are TRBV7-2 and TRBJ2-3; unclear D gene. The V end lost 7 bases, the J end lost 4 bases, and 12 bases lay between the germline ends. CDR3 length: 13 amino acids. In germline, CDR1 is SGHTA, CDR2 FQGNSA. CDR3 region: CASTYQPPDTQYF. CDR3 in DNA: TGTGCCAGCACCTACCAGCCCCCAGATACGCAGTATTTT.

The CDR3 DNA reads TGTGCCAGCAGCTTAGGAGGTGGCTACGAGCAGTACTTC. Its translation is CASSLGGGYEQYF. The genes are TRBV7-2 and TRBJ2-7; no clear D. The CDR3 is made up of 13 amino acids. Germline V gene sequence: CDR1 SGHTA, CDR2 FQGNSA. V lost 1 base, J lost 3 bases, and 7 bases lay in between.

V usage is TRBV11-3 and J usage is TRBJ2-3; D gene ambiguous. Between the trimmed V and J ends, which lost 1 base and 3 bases, there was a span of 8 bases. The CDR3 has 14 amino acids. Germline V gives CDR1 SGHNT, CDR2 YENEEA. This CDR3 reads CASSLAGLTDTQYF. The CDR3 DNA reads TGTGCCAGCAGCTTAGCGGGTTTGACAGATACGCAGTATTTT. Together with reference TRBV11-3 and TRBJ2-3, the CDR3 gives the full variable domain: EAGVVQSPRYKIIEKKQPVAFWCNPISGHNTLYWYLQNLGQGPELLIRYENEEAVDDSQLPKDRFSAERLKGVDSTLKIQPAELGDSAVYLCASSLAGLTDTQYFGPGTRLTVL.

This clone was seen a few times. V usage is TRBV30 and J usage is TRBJ1-2; TRBD1 is a possible D gene (5 bases). Trimming took off 0 bases at V and 5 bases at J, with 16 bases between the two ends. Germline loops: CDR1 GTSNPN, CDR2 SVGIG (reference sequence). The CDR3 sequence is 15 residues long. CDR3 sequence (DNA): TGTGCCTGGAGTGTACTGACCTTAGGGGCTTATGGCTACACCTTC. This translates into CAWSVLTLGAYGYTF.

There are a few counts of this clone. The gene calls are TRBV7-3 and TRBJ2-5, with 8 bases identical to TRBD2. The CDR3 length is 15 residues. V was pared by 1 base and J by 4 bases, with 5 bases of the junction left unmatched. Per the germline V gene, CDR1 is SGHTA and CDR2 is FQGTGA. The CDR3 is CASSLRTGGGETQYF. The CDR3 DNA sequence: TGTGCCAGCAGCTTAAGAACGGGAGGGGGAGAGACCCAGTACTTC.

The V and J genes are TRBV7-3 and TRBJ2-3; D not resolved. Deletions cut 5 bases from V and 4 bases from J, with 16 bases between. The germline V gene encodes CDR1 SGHTA and CDR2 FQGTGA. This CDR3 is 15 amino acids long. As DNA, the CDR3 is TGTGCCAGCAGCCGCAATCGCGGCTCCTCAGATACGCAGTATTTT. Its protein is CASSRNRGSSDTQYF.